This record concerns one T cell receptor (beta chain) sequence. The authors' processing: Researchers report that nucleated cell counts were estimated from reference gene primer amplification. The data were produced by immunoSEQ multiplex PCR, yet TCRdb's version contains in-frame clones alone and is incomplete. V and J calls and clone size come straight from that table; D and trimming were deduced from the DNA. Of 340,000 or so clones in the sample, around 83% were seen once. This sample stems from a study of blood T cell repertoires in COVID-19. Study-level information: Spain, Italy and the United States supplied samples that represented acute and convalescent COVID-19. The cDNA or gDNA used as material had been derived from T cells, B-cell-depleted T cells, or PBMCs.

The CDR3 runs to 15 residues. CDR1 is LNHDA, CDR2 SQIVND, per germline (reference sequence). V lost 4 bases to trimming and J lost 2 bases, with 14 bases between them. The gene calls are TRBV19 and TRBJ1-2, with D possibly matching TRBD1 (5 bases). The receptor comes from a man aged 30 to 39 with active or convalescent COVID-19. What was sequenced was peripheral blood. CDR3 amino acids: CASSKGRTPNYGYTF. CDR3 coding DNA: TGTGCCAGTAGTAAGGGGAGGACACCAAACTATGGCTACACCTTC. The full variable domain, with the rest looked up from reference TRBV19 and TRBJ1-2, is DGGITQSPKYLFRKEGQNVTLSCEQNLNHDAMYWYRQDPGQGLRLIYYSQIVNDFQKGDIAEGYSVSREKKESFPLTVTSAQKNPTAFYLCASSKGRTPNYGYTFGSGTRLTVV.